This TCR beta chain was identified during a study of blood T cell repertoires in COVID-19 (TCRdb year 2020). As for the study more broadly: Samples covering the acute and convalescent phases of COVID-19 were provided by collaborators in the United States, Italy and Spain. The prospective study material was composed of cDNA or gDNA derived from T cells, B-cell-depleted T cells, or PBMCs. Deeply sampled blood TCRbeta repertoires from subjects exposed to, actively infected with, or recovered from COVID-19 were included in the dataset. A freely available public database, intended as a resource for researchers studying the immune response to SARS-CoV-2, is where the repertoires were released. Samples came from the ongoing ImmuneRACE study (first 160 participants) plus 1,254 subjects from 6 global collaborators. Nearly every sample came with metadata listing a de-identified subject ID, COVID-19 status, age in years and sex. Where available, HLA class I and class II types were taken from metadata supplied by the sample provider and were not determined by assay-based typing.

The sample holds one count of this clone. No cognate antigen has been identified for it. No per-base quality is available; no much larger clone lies one base away. V is cut by 2 bases and J by 1 base, and the space between the germline ends is 5 bases. CDR1 and CDR2 are drawn from the germline V gene: MDHEN, SYDVKM. Its CDR3 holds 13 amino acids, cysteine through phenylalanine. Only the CDR3 region is kept as DNA, spanning 39 bases read in frame from base 1. Collaborating institutions collected whole blood in K2EDTA tubes following their own protocols. For TCRbeta analysis, collaborator samples were shipped as frozen whole blood, as isolated PBMCs, or as DNA extracted from either sample type. The immunoSEQ Assay, a bias-controlled multiplex PCR, was used to amplify TCRbeta CDR3 regions from genomic DNA. Concerning the study's data processing: The number of nucleated cells in each sample was estimated by amplification of reference gene primers within the assay. Sequence reads were collapsed and filtered to measure the absolute abundance of every unique TCRbeta CDR3 rearrangement. For each sample, productive Simpson clonality was calculated as the square root of Simpson's diversity index over productive rearrangements. TCRdb holds this immuneACCESS table with in-frame rearrangements only. Some clones are missing; in checked studies, unresolved V genes explain under half, and the rest has no known cause. That table furnishes V, J and clone size, whereas the DNA furnished D and trimming. Here the sample has approximately 400,000 clones; about 89% occur a single time. Around 1.2% of the sample is taken by the ten largest.

General conclusions and limits of the study: The amount of clinical and demographic metadata varied by source and participant and was provided uncurated.

Sequencing used peripheral blood. The TCR originated in a man aged 35-49 years with acute or convalescent COVID-19. Here the chain combines TRBV28 and TRBJ1-2; the D gene remains uncertain. The CDR3 protein: CASSLGSNYGYTF. The nucleotides read TGTGCCAGCAGTTTAGGGAGTAACTATGGCTACACCTTC.